A selection of T cell receptor beta chains follows, all from one sample in a study of regulatory T cells in long-lasting Graves disease. TCRdb called the multiplex PCR reads again in MiXCR, with one record for every CDR3 protein. The sample has approximately 400,000 distinct CDR3 sequences, over 12% seen once; the top ten hold approximately 7.6%. Separately, the same data were catalogued under a study of T cells in Graves' hyperthyroidism and ophthalmopathy.

The sample consisted of peripheral blood mononuclear cells (PBMCs), taken at new diagnosis, from a patient treated with antithyroid drugs. The receptor set was obtained from a woman aged 40 to 49 with Graves disease. CDR3s include the opening cysteine and the closing phenylalanine or tryptophan.

TRBJ1-5,13,TRBV28,CACEIGGGMPQHF
TRBJ2-7,13,TRBV7-2,CASSFSQGYEQYF
TRBJ2-5,16,TRBV11-3,CASSARLAGKKETQYF
TRBJ2-1,15,TRBV6-5,CASSYSVFSYNEQFF
TRBJ1-5,18,TRBV6-2/TRBV6-3,CASRTQAETGGIWKPQHF
TRBJ2-3,19,TRBV28,CASSLGPGASGTSTDTQYF
TRBJ1-3,18,TRBV19,CASSPEPQWEPSGNTIYF
TRBJ2-7,15,TRBV20-1,CSARGTSGSTYEQYF
TRBJ2-7,15,TRBV6-5,CASSSAGGPFYEQYF
TRBJ2-1,13,TRBV18,CASSPPTGNEQFF
TRBJ1-1,13,TRBV30,CAWSVGQVTEAFF
TRBJ2-1,12,TRBV12-3/TRBV12-4,CASSFKGDEQFF
TRBJ2-7,13,TRBV20-1,CSARTSGTNEQYF
TRBJ2-1,15,TRBV12-5,CASGRGQGVRNEQFF
TRBJ2-3,15,TRBV7-2,CASSGTSSSTDTQYF
TRBJ2-2,16,TRBV5-6,CASSLVRGEYTGELFF
TRBJ2-5,16,TRBV2,CASGRGRNMYQETQYF
TRBJ2-2,16,TRBV6-1,CASSNAGQGRSGELFF
TRBJ1-2,11,TRBV2,CASRTDTGYTF
TRBJ2-7,15,TRBV12-3/TRBV12-4,CASSLAGGLASEQYF
TRBJ2-7,13,TRBV28,CAIQQGLSYEQYF
TRBJ2-3,12,TRBV14,CASSQTSDTQYF
TRBJ1-5,13,TRBV12-3/TRBV12-4,CASSLVYNQPQHF
TRBJ2-2,15,TRBV6-1,CASTMGTGGIGELFF
TRBJ2-5,16,TRBV28,CASRPEGARVWETQYF
TRBJ1-1,11,TRBV2,CASLLNTEAFF
TRBJ2-3,16,TRBV7-9,CASSPNMGDQTDTQYF
TRBJ2-1,16,TRBV27,CASSFGSGNSYNEQFF
TRBJ1-4,15,TRBV5-6,CASSSRQGLNEKLFF
TRBJ1-5,17,TRBV10-3,CAISERIGQGGNQPQHF
TRBJ2-7,15,TRBV2,CASRKLAGGIYEQYF
TRBJ1-1,15,TRBV6-5,CASSYSNRGDTEAFF
TRBJ2-1,13,TRBV12-3/TRBV12-4,CASSLDLGNPSVF
TRBJ2-3,17,TRBV25-1,CASSEFFGGLSTDTQYF
TRBJ1-2,13,TRBV20-1,CSASNTANYGYTF
TRBJ1-5,17,TRBV28,CASSFPPQGAPNQPQHF
TRBJ1-3,12,TRBV18,CASSSDRDTIYF
TRBJ2-2,14,TRBV5-1,CASSPTGDGGELFF
TRBJ2-1,15,TRBV3-1,CASSPLTSGYNEQFF
TRBJ2-7,13,TRBV27,CASALAYSHEQYF
TRBJ1-3,16,TRBV29-1,CSVEEGGVGAGNTIYF
TRBJ2-7,17,TRBV5-1,CAGSLGREGLVSYEQYF
TRBJ1-1,14,TRBV12-3/TRBV12-4,CASSDRVGDTEAFF
TRBJ2-7,11,TRBV28,CASRSPYEQYF
TRBJ2-7,14,TRBV7-9,CASSLVLREGEQYF
TRBJ2-1,14,TRBV2,CASSEGLNGDEQFF
TRBJ1-1,16,TRBV5-6,CASSFLTGVGGTEAFF
TRBJ2-7,15,TRBV28,CASSSPGTVLYEQYF
TRBJ2-5,15,TRBV7-9,CASSLVGLAQETQYF
TRBJ2-5,14,TRBV29-1,CSLGQGAHEETQYF
TRBJ2-3,17,TRBV14,CASSQPVADPSTDTQYF
TRBJ1-4,16,TRBV7-6,CASSLREASGYEKLFF
TRBJ2-1,13,TRBV6-1,CASSVWSYNEQFF